Here is one T cell receptor (beta chain) with its context. What it binds is not known. TCRdb reanalysed the reads using MiXCR and keeps one entry per CDR3 protein. The sample shows about 890,000 distinct CDR3 sequences, 30% to 40% of them seen only once. The sample is drawn from a study of T cell repertoires in cytomegalovirus infection. Overall study context: It can be stated that public TCR beta signatures indicated CMV infection as well as a matching HLA type. Study-wide points: Across the ex vivo response, the dominant clonotypes were HLA-C-restricted CMV-specific TCR beta clonotypes.

This CDR3 contains 15 residues. The V end lost 3 bases, the J end lost 5 bases, and 16 bases lay between the germline ends. The germline V gene has CDR1 SEHNR and CDR2 FQNEAQ (reference sequence). The chain is built from TRBV7-9 and TRBJ2-5; D might be TRBD1 (6 bases). Sequencing was performed on cultured CD8+ T cells from PBMCs, taken from culture after CMV antigen stimulation. The clonotype comes from a human donor in good health (CMV status not recorded). Some clones in this sample may be carry-over from other donors' samples. CDR3 coding DNA: TGTGCCAGCAGCTTTCCAATGGGGGCACTGGAGACCCAGTACTTC. Protein sequence: CASSFPMGALETQYF.